The next 32 T cell receptor beta chains were all read from a single sample in a study of early T cells in non-severe SARS-CoV-2 infection. In TCRdb, the 5' RACE reads were re-called with MiXCR into one record per CDR3 protein. There are about 28,000 distinct CDR3 sequences in the sample; about 6.6% occur only once, and about 35% lies in the top ten. The starting material was whole blood, obtained at baseline. The source of these receptors is an adult who was a healthcare worker with PCR-confirmed SARS-CoV-2 infection or an uninfected control (not recorded which).

This clonotype was recorded many times. This rearrangement joins TRBV21-1 to TRBJ2-7; the DNA was not used to check the table's D call, TRBD2. TRBV21-1 is annotated as a pseudogene. The CDR3 consists of 18 residues. CDR3 loop: CASSGRLAGGPVSYEQYF. CDR3 DNA sequence: TGTGCCAGCAGCGGACGACTAGCGGGAGGGCCCGTTAGCTACGAGCAGTACTTC.

This clonotype was recorded many times. The chain links TRBV6-2 or TRBV6-3 to TRBJ2-5; 9 positions agree with TRBD2. The CDR3 spans 17 residues. In germline, CDR1 is MNHEY, CDR2 SVGEGT. V dropped 8 bases and J dropped 0; count of bases not matched to a gene: 13. The DNA of the CDR3 is TGTGCCAGCGATGGGTCGGCTAGCGGGGAGTACCAAGAGACCCAGTACTTC. This encodes CASDGSASGEYQETQYF.

In this sample, this clonotype turned up many times. CDR3 coding DNA: TGTGCCAGCAGTTACTTGCCTCGGGAGACCCAGTACTTC. Its protein is CASSYLPRETQYF. V usage is TRBV6-2 or TRBV6-3 and J usage is TRBJ2-5; D not resolved. CDR1 is MNHEY, CDR2 SVGEGT, per germline. The V end was cut by 1 base, the J end by 5 bases, with 8 bases between. The CDR3 totals 13 residues.

The chain couples TRBV5-4 to TRBJ2-2; the D is unclear. CDR3 size: 14 residues. Per the germline V gene, CDR1 is SGHNT and CDR2 is YYREEE (reference sequence). Trimming shortened V by 0 bases and J by 3 bases, and 6 bases separated the two germline ends. CDR3 amino acids: CASSLEAHTGELFF. The CDR3 nucleotides are TGTGCCAGCAGCTTGGAGGCCCACACCGGGGAGCTGTTTTTT.

There are many counts of this clonotype. V and J are TRBV2 and TRBJ2-3; D is uncertain. This CDR3 contains 12 residues. The germline V gene encodes CDR1 SNHLY and CDR2 FYNNEI. Trimming cost V 3 bases and J 4 bases, with 5 bases left between them. The DNA for the CDR3 is TGTGCCAGCAGTGAGATTCCAGATACGCAGTATTTT. Protein: CASSEIPDTQYF.

Comment on this clonotype: With a much larger clone just one base away, this may be a read error. The chain has TRBV2 and TRBJ2-2; D is uncertain. Germline V gene sequence: CDR1 SNHLY, CDR2 FYNNEI. CDR3 size: 12 residues. DNA of the CDR3: TGTGCCAGCGGGTTGAACAGCGGGGAGCTGTTTTTT. This codes for CASGLNSGELFF.

CDR3 sequence: CASSPRGDRPYEQYF. As DNA, the CDR3 is TGTGCCAGCAGCCCACGGGGGGACAGACCCTACGAGCAGTACTTC. This chain uses TRBV11-3 with TRBJ2-7; the D gene could be TRBD1 or TRBD2 (7 bases each). Germline lookup yields CDR1 SGHNT and CDR2 YENEEA. This CDR3 is built from 15 residues. V lost 5 bases to trimming and J lost 2 bases, with 16 bases between them.

This clonotype was seen many times. The CDR3 spells CAISESIYGRGAKTEAFF. DNA of the CDR3: TGTGCCATCAGTGAGTCGATTTATGGCAGGGGCGCGAAGACTGAAGCTTTCTTT. The V call is TRBV10-3, the J call TRBJ1-1; the D gene is possibly TRBD1 (6 bases). V lost 0 bases, J lost 5 bases, and 22 bases lay in between. The CDR3 runs to 18 residues. The germline gives CDR1 ENHRY, CDR2 SYGVKD.

This clonotype was seen many times. The gene calls are TRBV5-4 and TRBJ2-2, with D uncertain. Trimming removed 0 bases at V and 5 bases at J, with 5 bases between. The germline gives CDR1 SGHNT, CDR2 YYREEE (reference sequence). The CDR3 extends over 13 amino acids. The DNA for the CDR3 is TGTGCCAGCAGCTTGGCCGGGACCGGGGAGCTGTTTTTT. It encodes CASSLAGTGELFF.

This clonotype has a count of ten or more. The genes are TRBV20-1 and TRBJ2-1, with D hard to call. Germline lookup yields CDR1 DFQATT and CDR2 SNEGSKA (reference sequence). The CDR3 is 16 residues long. Trimming shortened V by 0 bases and J by 3 bases, and 15 bases separated the two germline ends. This chain's CDR3 is CSARDGFTLGYNEQFF. The CDR3 DNA reads TGCAGTGCTAGAGATGGATTTACCCTGGGCTACAATGAGCAGTTCTTC.

This clonotype occurred a few times. V is TRBV6-5 and J is TRBJ1-1, with D tentatively TRBD1 (5 bases). CDR1 and CDR2 from the germline V gene are MNHEY and SVGAGI. Deletions cut 7 bases from V and 5 bases from J, with 20 bases between. The CDR3 is made up of 15 amino acids. The CDR3 here is CASTNRFVGATEAFF. The CDR3 nucleotides read TGTGCCAGCACCAACAGGTTTGTCGGAGCGACTGAAGCTTTCTTT.

At least ten counts were recorded for this clonotype. The rearrangement uses TRBV11-3 and TRBJ1-2; no reliable D call. V lost 5 bases to trimming and J lost 9 bases, with 16 bases between them. The CDR3 is 13 amino acids. In germline, CDR1 is SGHNT, CDR2 YENEEA. The CDR3 loop is CASSALTEKSYTF. The CDR3 DNA sequence: TGTGCCAGCAGCGCCCTGACGGAAAAAAGCTACACCTTC.

The sample holds many counts of this clonotype. This chain joins TRBV28 and TRBJ2-7; 9 bases map to TRBD1. Germline V gene data show CDR1 as MDHEN and CDR2 as SYDVKM. With V trimmed by 6 bases and J by 3 bases, 6 bases remained unmatched. The CDR3 spans 14 residues. The DNA for the CDR3 is TGTGCCAGCAGATTGGGACAGGGCTTCTACGAGCAGTACTTC. Its translation: CASRLGQGFYEQYF. The whole variable domain, remainder taken from reference TRBV28 and TRBJ2-7, is DVKVTQSSRYLVKRTGEKVFLECVQDMDHENMFWYRQDPGLGLRLIYFSYDVKMKEKGDIPEGYSVSREKKERFSLILESASTNQTSMYLCASRLGQGFYEQYFGPGTRLTVT.

This clonotype has ten or more counts. The genes are TRBV27 and TRBJ1-1, with a possible D match to TRBD1 (5 bases). Germline CDR1 MNHEY, CDR2 SMNVEV (reference sequence). The CDR3 length is 14 residues. Trimming took off 6 bases at V and 0 bases at J, with 11 bases between the two ends. In DNA form, the CDR3 reads TGTGCCAGCAGGCAGGACAACATGAACACTGAAGCTTTCTTT. This gives the protein CASRQDNMNTEAFF.

This clonotype was seen more than once but under ten times. The chain recombines TRBV7-6 with TRBJ2-1; 10 bases match TRBD1. Germline V gives CDR1 SGHVS, CDR2 FNYEAQ. V gave up 4 bases and J gave up 9 bases; unmatched junction bases: 3. This CDR3 is 13 amino acids long. In DNA form, the CDR3 reads TGTGCCAGCAGCTGGACAGGGGGGGTTGAGCAGTTCTTC. Protein: CASSWTGGVEQFF.

V and J are TRBV10-3 and TRBJ2-7; D tentatively reads TRBD1 or TRBD2 (5 bases each). The CDR3 sequence is 13 residues long. V lost 0 bases to trimming and J lost 8 bases, with 11 bases between them. Per germline, CDR1 ENHRY and CDR2 SYGVKD. The CDR3 sequence is CAISESKGTKQYF. The CDR3 nucleotides read TGTGCCATCAGTGAGTCGAAAGGGACCAAGCAGTACTTC.

In its sample, this clonotype was seen many times. This chain uses TRBV7-8 with TRBJ2-1; 8 bases are a match to TRBD2. The junction had 3 bases not matched to a gene; V was cut back by 3 bases and J by 5 bases. Germline CDR1 and CDR2: SGHVS and FQNEAQ. The CDR3 has 14 amino acids. The CDR3, as DNA: TGTGCCAGCAGCTTGGGACTAGTTAACAATGAGCAGTTCTTC. Translation: CASSLGLVNNEQFF.

The sample holds a few counts of this clonotype. The genes are TRBV30 and TRBJ1-1, with D uncertain. CDR1 and CDR2 (germline): GTSNPN, SVGIG (reference sequence). The CDR3 is made up of 13 amino acids. V was shortened by 5 bases and J by 2 bases, with 12 bases between the two germline ends. The DNA of the CDR3 is TGTGCCTGGGGGCCCTCTTATAACACTGAAGCTTTCTTT. It yields the protein CAWGPSYNTEAFF.

The sample holds many counts of this clonotype. The rearrangement joins TRBV12-3 or TRBV12-4 to TRBJ1-2; 7 bases agree with TRBD1. Unmatched junction bases numbered 10, after V lost 5 bases and J lost 4 bases. CDR3 length: 15 amino acids. The CDR3: CASSLMGQRFYGYTF. The DNA for the CDR3 is TGTGCCAGCAGTCTTATGGGACAGAGGTTCTATGGCTACACCTTC.

This clonotype was recorded many times. The genes are TRBV5-4 and TRBJ1-1; tentative D call: TRBD1 (6 bases). V was cut by 6 bases and J by 1 base, with 19 bases left in between. The CDR3 covers 16 residues. Germline assignment: CDR1 SGHNT and CDR2 YYREEE (reference sequence). The CDR3 here is CASTLGGALRNTEAFF. In DNA form, the CDR3 reads TGTGCCAGCACCCTAGGGGGGGCGTTGAGGAACACTGAAGCTTTCTTT.

This clonotype was seen only a few times. The chain couples TRBV3-1 to TRBJ2-1; D is undetermined. The CDR3 has 13 residues. Germline-derived CDR1 and CDR2 are LGHDT and YNNKEL (reference sequence). Trimming cost V 2 bases and J 2 bases, with 4 bases left between them. CDR3: CASSQRAYNEQFF. The CDR3 nucleotides read TGTGCCAGCAGCCAACGCGCCTACAATGAGCAGTTCTTC.

This clonotype appeared many times. This sequence joins TRBV3-1 and TRBJ1-2, with D unclear. CDR1 is LGHDT, CDR2 YNNKEL, per germline (reference sequence). V lost 1 base to trimming and J lost 4 bases, with 19 bases between them. The CDR3 is 17 residues long. The CDR3 protein is CASSQAAFTAYSYGYTF. In DNA, the CDR3 is TGTGCCAGCAGCCAAGCCGCCTTCACGGCGTATAGCTATGGCTACACCTTC.

The chain is built from TRBV7-9 and TRBJ2-5; tentative D call: TRBD2 (6 bases). Germline V gene data show CDR1 as SEHNR and CDR2 as FQNEAQ (reference sequence). The V and J ends lost 2 bases and 1 base respectively, with 11 bases between them. The CDR3 contains 15 residues. The CDR3 loop reads CASSLNAGSQETQYF. As DNA, the CDR3 is TGTGCCAGCAGCTTAAATGCGGGGTCCCAAGAGACCCAGTACTTC.

In this sample, this clonotype turned up many times. V and J are TRBV28 and TRBJ1-3; D unresolved. V lost 6 bases to trimming and J lost 0 bases, with 18 bases between them. CDR3 size: 17 residues. CDR1 MDHEN and CDR2 SYDVKM come from the germline V gene. The CDR3 loop reads CASSLEGGPFSGNTIYF. CDR3 in DNA: TGTGCCAGCAGCCTCGAGGGAGGACCCTTCTCTGGAAACACCATATATTTT. Using reference TRBV28 and TRBJ1-3 for the parts outside the CDR3, the full variable domain is DVKVTQSSRYLVKRTGEKVFLECVQDMDHENMFWYRQDPGLGLRLIYFSYDVKMKEKGDIPEGYSVSREKKERFSLILESASTNQTSMYLCASSLEGGPFSGNTIYFGEGSWLTVV.

At least ten counts were recorded for this clonotype. J is TRBJ2-3 and V is TRBV13; D call uncertain. The CDR3 is 12 residues long. The germline V gene encodes CDR1 PRHDT and CDR2 FYEKMQ (reference sequence). V lost 6 bases and J 1 base, leaving 5 bases between the germline ends. The CDR3 DNA sequence: TGTGCCAGCAGTGGCCGCACAGATACGCAGTATTTT. It is translated as CASSGRTDTQYF.

This clonotype occurred many times. The J gene is TRBJ1-2, the V gene TRBV12-3 or TRBV12-4, with D possibly being TRBD1 (5 bases). The CDR3 extends over 13 amino acids. With 7 bases removed from V and 5 bases from J, the gap between germline ends came to 14 bases. CDR3 nucleotides: TGTGCCAGCAACCCTGGGACGGTGTATGGCTACACCTTC. Amino acid sequence: CASNPGTVYGYTF.

This clonotype showed up just a few times. This chain joins TRBV7-2 and TRBJ2-7; D tentatively reads TRBD1 or TRBD2 (5 bases each). The CDR3 spans 15 residues. Per germline, CDR1 SGHTA and CDR2 FQGNSA. Trimming left V 5 bases short and J 2 bases short, with 16 bases between. DNA of the CDR3: TGTGCCAGCAGCCCCTCCGGGACGCAGGCCTACGAGCAGTACTTC. It is translated as CASSPSGTQAYEQYF.

Ten or more counts support this clonotype. The V gene is TRBV19, the J gene TRBJ2-3, with D uncertain. The CDR3 length is 14 residues. Looked up from germline, CDR1 is LNHDA and CDR2 is SQIVND (reference sequence). The V gene lost 3 bases and the J gene lost 6 bases, with 13 bases spanning the gap. The CDR3 reads CASSIRTELDTQYF. The CDR3 bases are TGTGCCAGTAGTATCAGAACCGAGCTGGATACGCAGTATTTT.

The rearrangement uses TRBV7-2 and TRBJ2-7; D is ambiguous. The V end was cut by 0 bases, the J end by 5 bases, with 14 bases between. Germline V CDR1 and CDR2: SGHTA, FQGNSA. The CDR3 is made up of 15 amino acids. CDR3 loop: CASSLATAPWDEQYF. CDR3 nucleotide sequence: TGTGCCAGCAGCTTAGCCACAGCCCCCTGGGACGAGCAGTACTTC. The full variable domain, completed using reference TRBV7-2 and TRBJ2-7, is GAGVSQSPSNKVTEKGKDVELRCDPISGHTALYWYRQSLGQGLEFLIYFQGNSAPDKSGLPSDRFSAERTGGSVSTLTIQRTQQEDSAVYLCASSLATAPWDEQYFGPGTRLTVT.

The CDR3 nucleotides are TGTGCCAGCAGCTTAGCCGGACTAGCGGGGGAAAGGTGGTACTTC. Its protein is CASSLAGLAGERWYF. The chain recombines TRBV7-2 with TRBJ2-4; 13 bases are a match to TRBD2. Germline CDR1 and CDR2: SGHTA and FQGNSA. CDR3 length: 15 amino acids. The V gene end was trimmed by 0 bases and the J gene end by 15 bases; junction bases not matched to a gene: 8.

The sample holds many counts of this clonotype. The rearrangement links TRBV19 to TRBJ2-4; D is perhaps TRBD1 (5 bases). V lost 6 bases, J lost 9 bases, and 15 bases lay in between. The CDR3 sequence is 13 residues long. In germline, CDR1 is LNHDA, CDR2 SQIVND (reference sequence). CDR3 DNA: TGTGCCAGTAGAGGAGTCGCCCAGGGCATTCAGTACTTC. It is translated as CASRGVAQGIQYF. Combining the CDR3 with reference TRBV19 and TRBJ2-4 gives the whole variable domain DGGITQSPKYLFRKEGQNVTLSCEQNLNHDAMYWYRQDPGQGLRLIYYSQIVNDFQKGDIAEGYSVSREKKESFPLTVTSAQKNPTAFYLCASRGVAQGIQYFGAGTRLSVL.

This clonotype was observed many times. The chain couples TRBV11-2 to TRBJ2-3; 7 bases fit TRBD1. Germline assignment: CDR1 SGHAT and CDR2 FQNNGV. V lost 5 bases to trimming and J lost 2 bases; unmatched junction nucleotides: 7. The CDR3 is made up of 15 amino acids. Here the CDR3 reads CASSQTGTATDTQYF. DNA of the CDR3: TGTGCCAGCAGCCAAACGGGGACAGCCACAGATACGCAGTATTTT.